This note documents a single T cell receptor (beta chain) sequence. The antigen is undetermined. The CDR3 runs to 13 residues. V lost 6 bases and J lost 5; bases outside the gene matches: 6. CDR1 SNHLY and CDR2 FYNNEI come from the germline V gene. This record belongs to a study of blood T cells in healthy people across ages. Study results and limitations: Higher diversity and more naive CD4+ cells were features of long-lived donors, compared to aged donors. With naive T cell percentage, TCR beta diversity showed a strong correlation.

The second PCR ran roughly 6 to 12 cycles with a sample-barcoded 5' primer and J-beta primers. Every individual sample yielded 2.5 million or more paired-end reads (each containing CDR3). TCRdb re-called the 5' RACE reads through MiXCR, storing one row per CDR3 protein. The sample consists of roughly 1,500,000 distinct CDR3 sequences, roughly 32% of them appearing once. This clonotype was obtained from a woman between 25 and 40 years old in good health. The rearrangement uses TRBV2 and TRBJ2-7, with 8 bases matching TRBD1. Sequencing used blood. DNA for the CDR3: TGTGCCAGCAGCAAGGACAGGGACCACGAGCAGTACTTC. Protein product: CASSKDRDHEQYF.